Following are 15 T cell receptor beta chains from one sample sequenced in a study of cytomegalovirus exposure and HLA in healthy donors. The study ran its PCR with 60 Vbeta and 13 Jbeta primers. Produced via immunoSEQ multiplex PCR; TCRdb's table is partial and in-frame only. The profile shows tens of thousands of clones, 80% of them singletons. The sequenced sample consisted of PBMCs. These receptors were taken from a woman between 50 and 59 years old in good health and CMV-seropositive.

This clone was detected only once. The rearrangement uses TRBV15 and TRBJ2-1, with a weak D call TRBD2 (6 bases). The V end lost 1 base, the J end lost 7 bases, and 11 bases lay between the germline ends. Per germline, CDR1 LNHNV and CDR2 YYDKDF (reference sequence). CDR3 length equals 14 residues. CDR3 residues: CATSRGAGGNEQFF. Written as DNA, the CDR3 is TGTGCCACCAGCAGAGGCGCCGGGGGTAATGAGCAGTTCTTC.

The chain employs TRBV5-1 and TRBJ1-5; D is undetermined. The CDR3 has 14 amino acids. Looked up from germline, CDR1 is SGHRS and CDR2 is YFSETQ. Trimming pared 1 base from V and 5 bases from J, leaving 10 bases between. Written as DNA, the CDR3 is TGCGCCAGCAGCTTGAGAGGGCAGGATCAGCCCCAGCATTTT. The encoded protein is CASSLRGQDQPQHF.

The chain is built from TRBV13 and TRBJ2-3; a possible D gene is TRBD1 (5 bases). The CDR3 runs to 15 residues. V was cut by 7 bases and J by 5 bases, with 19 bases left in between. The germline gives CDR1 PRHDT, CDR2 FYEKMQ (reference sequence). The CDR3 DNA sequence: TGTGCCAGCACCGAACGGTGGGGCCGCGAAGATACGCAGTATTTT. Its protein product is CASTERWGREDTQYF.

A single count supports this clone. V usage is TRBV5-4 and J usage is TRBJ1-6; D is unclear. This CDR3 is built from 15 residues. Germline V gene data show CDR1 as SGHNT and CDR2 as YYREEE (reference sequence). The V gene lost 4 bases and the J gene lost 5 bases, with 13 bases spanning the gap. CDR3: CASSPGAADNSPLHF. CDR3 nucleotide sequence: TGTGCCAGCAGCCCGGGAGCGGCAGATAATTCACCCCTCCACTTT.

V is TRBV6-5 and J is TRBJ1-5; weak D call: TRBD1 (5 bases). CDR3 length: 13 amino acids. The V end was cut by 6 bases, the J end by 3 bases, with 9 bases between. Germline loops: CDR1 MNHEY, CDR2 SVGAGI. The CDR3 nucleotides read TGTGCCAGCAGCGAAGGGGACAATCAGCCCCAGCATTTT. Residues: CASSEGDNQPQHF.

The chain employs TRBV7-6 and TRBJ2-7, with D unclear. The germline gives CDR1 SGHVS, CDR2 FNYEAQ. Trimming shortened V by 4 bases and J by 2 bases, and 15 bases separated the two germline ends. This CDR3 is 15 amino acids long. CDR3 amino acids: CASSSAPYSPYEQYF. In nucleotides, the CDR3 is TGTGCCAGCAGCTCAGCCCCTTATAGCCCCTACGAGCAGTACTTC.

The CDR3 spells CASSEAGSEQFF. For the CDR3, the DNA is TGTGCCAGCAGTGAAGCCGGGAGTGAGCAGTTCTTC. V usage is TRBV2 and J usage is TRBJ2-1, with a tentative D call TRBD2 (6 bases). Deletions cut 0 bases from V and 9 bases from J, with 6 bases between. CDR3 length: 12 amino acids. CDR1 SNHLY and CDR2 FYNNEI come from the germline V gene.

This clone was detected once. The rearrangement links TRBV5-1 to TRBJ2-5; D gene unclear. This CDR3 is built from 17 residues. The V and J ends lost 3 bases and 4 bases respectively, with 22 bases between them. The germline gives CDR1 SGHRS, CDR2 YFSETQ. For the CDR3, the DNA is TGCGCCAGCAGCTCTGGAATCTCGGTAACAGTGGTAGAGACCCAGTACTTC. It translates to CASSSGISVTVVETQYF.

V gene TRBV18 combines with J gene TRBJ2-5; D remains ambiguous. V lost 2 bases, J lost 2 bases, and 9 bases lay in between. Germline V lookup: CDR1 KGHSH, CDR2 LQKENI. This CDR3 contains 14 residues. This CDR3 is CASSPSPGQETQYF. Here the CDR3 DNA reads TGTGCCAGCTCACCATCCCCCGGTCAAGAGACCCAGTACTTC.

V gene TRBV6-1 combines with J gene TRBJ1-1, with TRBD1 as a possible D gene (6 bases). The CDR3 spans 14 residues. From germline, CDR1 is MNHNS and CDR2 SASEGT. V was cut by 1 base and J by 3 bases, with 9 bases left in between. CDR3 sequence reads: CASSEGQGHTEAFF. The DNA for the CDR3 is TGTGCCAGCAGTGAAGGGCAGGGGCACACTGAAGCTTTCTTT.

The rearrangement joins TRBV15 to TRBJ2-1, with TRBD1 matching over 7 bases. This CDR3 is 15 amino acids long. Germline V CDR1 and CDR2: LNHNV, YYDKDF (reference sequence). Germline trimming cut 5 bases from V and 0 bases from J; bases unmatched to any gene: 4. In DNA, the CDR3 is TGTGCCACCAGCGGACACAGGGGCTCCTACAATGAGCAGTTCTTC. Protein product: CATSGHRGSYNEQFF.

The V gene is TRBV27, the J gene TRBJ2-1; 9 bases align to TRBD2. Germline values: CDR1 MNHEY, CDR2 SMNVEV (reference sequence). The CDR3 covers 16 residues. The trim removed 4 bases at V and 0 bases at J, leaving 4 bases unmatched. The CDR3 spells CASSSRLAASYNEQFF. The CDR3 DNA reads TGTGCCAGCAGTTCCCGACTAGCGGCCTCCTACAATGAGCAGTTCTTC.

This CDR3 is CASSPEEGERNEQFF. In DNA, the CDR3 is TGTGCCAGCTCACCAGAAGAGGGAGAAAGGAATGAGCAGTTCTTC. The rearrangement joins TRBV18 to TRBJ2-1; a weak D match, TRBD2 (5 bases). CDR1 and CDR2 from the germline V gene are KGHSH and LQKENI. Trimming cost V 2 bases and J 7 bases, with 15 bases left between them. CDR3 size: 15 residues.

The V call is TRBV30, the J call TRBJ1-2; tentatively, D is TRBD1 (6 bases). The CDR3 is made up of 13 amino acids. Germline V gene data show CDR1 as GTSNPN and CDR2 as SVGIG (reference sequence). V was shortened by 0 bases and J by 9 bases, with 14 bases between the two germline ends. Here the CDR3 reads CAWSVDRRGSYTF. The CDR3 nucleotides read TGTGCCTGGAGTGTAGACAGGCGCGGAAGCTACACCTTC.

The genes are TRBV29-1 and TRBJ2-7, with 11 bases lining up with TRBD1. Per the germline V gene, CDR1 is SQVTM and CDR2 is ANQGSEA. This CDR3 has 12 residues. In nucleotides, the CDR3 is TGCAGTGCGGGGACAGGGGGTAGCGAGCAGTACTTC. Its protein is CSAGTGGSEQYF.